The 2 T cell receptor beta chains reported below all come from one sample, sequenced in a study of blood T cell repertoires in COVID-19 (dated by TCRdb to 2018 to 2021). The library was generated by the immunoSEQ multiplex PCR assay. In its TCRdb copy, this immuneACCESS table keeps in-frame sequences only and misses some clones. Where compared with another copy, unresolved V genes explain less than half of these, and the others have no known cause. Present in this sample are 150,000 to 200,000 clones, around 81% of which were seen just once. The top ten clonotypes cover more than 9.5% of the sample. The sequenced sample was peripheral blood. All receptors derive from a man in his 60s with active or convalescent COVID-19.

The chain uses TRBV6-1 and TRBJ1-6, with a tentative D call TRBD1 (6 bases). CDR1 MNHNS and CDR2 SASEGT come from the germline V gene. The CDR3 consists of 16 residues. Deletions cut 1 base from V and 9 bases from J, with 16 bases between. This CDR3 is CASSEEWTAVGSPLHF. The CDR3 nucleotides are TGTGCCAGCAGTGAAGAGTGGACAGCAGTCGGTTCACCCCTCCACTTT.

The J gene is TRBJ2-1, the V gene TRBV11-2, with D possibly TRBD2 on 6 matching bases. Germline CDR1 and CDR2: SGHAT and FQNNGV. Trimming removed 0 bases at V and 9 bases at J, with 21 bases between. The CDR3 contains 17 residues. CDR3 DNA sequence: TGTGCCAGCAGCTTAGACCTCCGGGACTCCCAGCGAGGTGAGCAGTTCTTC. It encodes CASSLDLRDSQRGEQFF.